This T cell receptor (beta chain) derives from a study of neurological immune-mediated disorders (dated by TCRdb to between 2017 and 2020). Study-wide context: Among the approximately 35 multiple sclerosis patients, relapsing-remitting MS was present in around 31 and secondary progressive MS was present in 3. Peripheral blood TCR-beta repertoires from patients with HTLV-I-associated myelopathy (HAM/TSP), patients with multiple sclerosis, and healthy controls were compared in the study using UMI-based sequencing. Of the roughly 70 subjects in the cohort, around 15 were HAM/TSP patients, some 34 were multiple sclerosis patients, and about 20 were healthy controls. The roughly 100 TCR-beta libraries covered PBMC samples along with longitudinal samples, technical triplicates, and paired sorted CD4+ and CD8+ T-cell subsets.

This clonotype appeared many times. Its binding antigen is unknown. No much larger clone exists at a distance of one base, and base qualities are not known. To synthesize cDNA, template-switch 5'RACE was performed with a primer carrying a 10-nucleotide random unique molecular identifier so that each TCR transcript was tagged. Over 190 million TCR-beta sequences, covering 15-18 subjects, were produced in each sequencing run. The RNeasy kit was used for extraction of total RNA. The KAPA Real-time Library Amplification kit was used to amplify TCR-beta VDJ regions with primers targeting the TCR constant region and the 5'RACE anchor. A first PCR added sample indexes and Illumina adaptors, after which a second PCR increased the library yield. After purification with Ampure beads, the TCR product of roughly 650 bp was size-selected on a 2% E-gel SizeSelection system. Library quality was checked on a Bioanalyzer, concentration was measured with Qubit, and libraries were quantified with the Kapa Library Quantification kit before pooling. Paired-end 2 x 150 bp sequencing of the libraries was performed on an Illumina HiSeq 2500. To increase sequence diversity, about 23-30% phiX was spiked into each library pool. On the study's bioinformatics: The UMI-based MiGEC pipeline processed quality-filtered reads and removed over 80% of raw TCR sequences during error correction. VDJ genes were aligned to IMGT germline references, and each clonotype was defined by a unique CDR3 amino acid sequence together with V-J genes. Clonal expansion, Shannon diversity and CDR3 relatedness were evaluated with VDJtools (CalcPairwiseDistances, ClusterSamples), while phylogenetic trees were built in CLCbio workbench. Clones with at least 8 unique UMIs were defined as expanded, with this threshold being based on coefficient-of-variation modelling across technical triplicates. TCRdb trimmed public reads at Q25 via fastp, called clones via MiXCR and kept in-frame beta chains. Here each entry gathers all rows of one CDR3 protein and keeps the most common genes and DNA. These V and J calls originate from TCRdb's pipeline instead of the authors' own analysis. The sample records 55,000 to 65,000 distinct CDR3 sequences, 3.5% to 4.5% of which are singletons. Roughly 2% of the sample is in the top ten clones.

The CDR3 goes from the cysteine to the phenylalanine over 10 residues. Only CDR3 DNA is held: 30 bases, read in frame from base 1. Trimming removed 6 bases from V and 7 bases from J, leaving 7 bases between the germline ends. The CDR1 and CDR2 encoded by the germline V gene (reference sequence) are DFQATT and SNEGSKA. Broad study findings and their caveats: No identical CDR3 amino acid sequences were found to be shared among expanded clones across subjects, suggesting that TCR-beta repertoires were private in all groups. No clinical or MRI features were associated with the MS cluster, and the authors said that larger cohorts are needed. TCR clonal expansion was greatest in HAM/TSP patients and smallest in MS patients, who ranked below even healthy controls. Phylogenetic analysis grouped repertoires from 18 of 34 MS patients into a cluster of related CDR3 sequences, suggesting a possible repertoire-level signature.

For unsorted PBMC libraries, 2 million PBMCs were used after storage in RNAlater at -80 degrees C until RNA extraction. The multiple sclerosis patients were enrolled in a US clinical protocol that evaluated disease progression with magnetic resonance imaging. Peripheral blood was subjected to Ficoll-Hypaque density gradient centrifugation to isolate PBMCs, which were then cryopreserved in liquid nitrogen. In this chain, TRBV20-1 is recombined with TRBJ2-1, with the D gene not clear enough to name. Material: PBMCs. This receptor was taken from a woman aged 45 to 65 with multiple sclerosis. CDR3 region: CSALRNEQFF. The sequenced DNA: TGCAGTGCCCTTCGGAATGAGCAGTTCTTC.